This record concerns one TCR beta chain sequence. The antigen this receptor binds is unknown. Base quality data are lacking; no much larger clone is found one base away. The cohort was made up of 666 healthy bone marrow donors. Cohort members were all nominally healthy when sampled, although unrecorded immune exposures were likely present. The donor tested CMV seropositive, placing the donor among the 250 to 300 seropositive members of the cohort. A peripheral blood sample was provided by each donor, and peripheral blood mononuclear cells were used for TCR beta sequencing. Genomic DNA was extracted from the blood cell samples with the Qiagen DNeasy Blood Extraction Kit. The trim is 2 bases for V and 0 bases for J, with a gap of 7 bases between the germline ends. CDR1 MNHEY and CDR2 SVGAGI were looked up in the germline V gene. CDR3 length: 15 amino acids, cysteine to phenylalanine. Just CDR3 DNA is preserved here, 45 bases in frame from base 1.

The data belong to a study of cytomegalovirus exposure and HLA in healthy donors (dated by TCRdb to 2016 to 2017). Some background on the complete study: An earlier analysis of about 530 of the donors reported 250 to 350 Gb of sequence data and about 120 million unique TCR beta sequences obtained from around 190 million T cells. About 280 gigabases of sequencing data and about 92 million unique TCR sequences made up an early release that covered several hundred HLA-typed donors. Of the approximately 400 genotyped donors, 81% were placed in the genetic ancestry cluster associated with self-reported Caucasian donors. The aim of the study was to test whether cataloging public T cell receptors could identify signatures of past pathogen exposure. The study profiled the T cell repertoires of around 700 subjects by immunosequencing and related them to cytomegalovirus serostatus. Besides the first cohort of approximately 710 subjects, a separate validation cohort made up of 120 different subjects was used. To predict cytomegalovirus infection status, the study brought together high-throughput TCR immunosequencing, statistical association of individual TCRs with disease status, and machine learning. A later analysis re-analyzed previously published TCR beta repertoires from 650 to 800 donors and added high-resolution HLA genotyping to study TCR occurrence patterns. The later analysis used no new phenotypic data to find candidate immune exposures, relying instead on TCR beta sequences and their occurrence across donors. To decide whether each TCR beta V gene segment behaved as functional or pseudogenic, an earlier analysis of some 600 of the donors relied on high-throughput TCR beta sequencing. Donor age, sex, ethnicity and CMV serostatus were compiled alongside the repertoire data. A later genetic analysis used genome-wide SNP genotypes for about three fifths of the 666 donors, treating that subset as a discovery cohort. Every repertoire in the discovery cohort had been generated on one and the same sequencing platform. Both class I and class II loci were covered by HLA typing, at four-digit resolution. The number of typed donors differed by locus: 629-630 for A, B, C, DRB1 and DQB1; approximately 520 for DQA1; fewer than 610 for DPA1; and about 450 for DPB1. Roughly five DR-DQ haplotypes were treated as single units for association and clustering because of strong linkage in the cohort. Among roughly 400 genotyped donors of the cohort, an average of approximately 230,000 unique TCR beta nucleotide sequences were sequenced per donor, roughly a sixth of them non-productive. What the study reported, not specific to this receptor: Linkage disequilibrium might explain the correlated functional status among segregating V segments, but an unknown experimental factor could not be ruled out. The study gave a list of about 160 TCR beta chains associated with cytomegalovirus. A few of the identified cytomegalovirus-associated TCR beta chains were confirmed in vitro to be specific for cytomegalovirus antigens. A further reported finding was that TCR beta sequences accurately predicted the HLA-A and HLA-B alleles for most subjects in the first cohort. Because counts were too low, roughly 18 rarely observed V segments, including chromosome 9 orphons, were left out of the earlier analysis of 587 of the donors. Strong co-occurrence of HLA alleles, especially DR and DQ, made assigning TCR associations to individual alleles difficult. The 87-base-pair reads could not distinguish some IMGT-functional V segments, including TRBV6-2 and TRBV6-3, so those segments were excluded. In a later analysis, most CMV-associated TCR beta chains were found to appear HLA-restricted, with HLA associations seemingly driven largely by CMV exposure. Because some donors lacked HLA typing at each locus, the association tests relied only on the typed subset. A later genetic analysis associated a missense DCLRE1C variant with V-gene and J-gene trimming of TCR beta chains, and an independent cohort replicated the association. The sequencing pipeline was judged likely to have produced a cluster of highly shared sequence variants as a technical artifact. CMV serostatus was the only immune exposure information available for the cohort. According to a later analysis, TCR association rates differed among HLA loci, with DRB1 alleles showing the most associated TCRs and HLA-C alleles showing the fewest. Sequencing depth was assumed to be roughly uniform across donors in the presence/absence analyses, though that assumption may not hold. According to the authors, the approach could potentially be generalized to other disease states and immunological phenotypes. In a later analysis, 16,951 TCR beta sequences were associated with specific HLA alleles at a false discovery rate of 0.05. In an earlier analysis of around 600 of the donors, most TCR beta V segments were observed in productive rearrangements about 87% or about 30% of the time, broadly matching IMGT annotations. This cohort had only TCR beta chains sequenced, and the lack of alpha or paired-chain data limited which features could be detected. A later analysis found that HLA-associated TCR beta chains were more clonally expanded and had lower generation probabilities than equally common non-associated chains. Most TCR sequences were seen in very few donors, while some public TCRs were found in many individuals. In a later analysis, several top co-occurrence clusters were reported to appear linked to parvovirus B19, influenza, CMV and Epstein-Barr virus. In both the original and validation cohorts, the classifier was reported to diagnose cytomegalovirus status with high specificity and sensitivity. A later genetic analysis reported fewer N-insertions in productive TCRs among donors in an Asian-associated ancestry cluster than the roughly 700-donor mean.

Receptor libraries were prepared by the immunoSEQ multiplex PCR assay. The multiplex PCR relied on a mix of 60 forward primers for TCR Vbeta segments and 13 reverse primers for TCR Jbeta segments. The CDR3 region of rearranged TCR beta genes was amplified from genomic DNA with a multiplex PCR assay. Amplified TCR beta libraries were sequenced as 87-base-pair reads on the Illumina HiSeq System. The original methods were these. A later analysis counted about 80 million unique TCR beta chains across the 666 repertoires, and some 12 million of these chains were shared by at least two donors. Raw reads were error-corrected and collapsed into unique sequences by a nearest-neighbor algorithm in which closely related sequences were merged to remove PCR and sequencing errors. CDR3 sequences were aligned to IMGT reference sequences to assign V, D and J gene segments. Each retained sequence needed at least a six-nucleotide match to both a V gene segment and a J gene segment. A rearrangement counted as productive if the CDR3 had no stop codons and remained in frame with V and J, and every other rearrangement counted as non-productive. CDR3 was defined by IMGT convention, running from the second conserved V-encoded cysteine to the conserved J-encoded phenylalanine. The earlier analysis of 450 to 750 of the donors excluded any sequence lacking an unambiguous match to a single V gene segment. An earlier analysis of fewer than 750 of the donors called V segments functional above 56.7% productive rearrangements and segregating when the between-donor standard deviation exceeded 5%. A statistical classification framework was developed to diagnose cytomegalovirus status using the catalog of TCR beta chain sequences. In a later analysis, V and J genes were assigned by comparing TCR nucleotide sequences against IMGT/GENE-DB human TR gene sequences. The TCRdist pipeline was used in a later analysis to assign CDR3 sequences and most-parsimonious VDJ recombination scenarios. In a later analysis, each TCR beta chain was defined by its CDR3 amino acid sequence together with its V-gene family, and reads lacking a unique V-gene family were excluded. In a later analysis, 450 to 600 highly shared, low-generation-probability nucleotide sequences were removed to address suspected cross-contamination and a sequencing artifact. In a later analysis, a clonal expansion index for each public chain was calculated from normalized within-repertoire ranks of inferred template counts. Generation probabilities in a later analysis came from a VDJ recombination model fitted to out-of-frame rearrangements, and those results were checked against IGoR. A later analysis scored TCR-TCR, TCR-HLA and TCR-CMV co-occurrence with hypergeometric tests, applying a repertoire-size bias correction to TCR pairs. To estimate false discovery rates, a later analysis permuted the HLA or CMV assignments 20 times. A later analysis grouped co-occurring TCRs with DBSCAN, adding TCRdist sequence similarity when clustering within HLA-allele-positive subsets. Co-occurrence clustering excluded repertoires with fewer than 30,000 or more than 120,000 public chains, plus five with anomalous nucleotide sharing. TCRdb mirrors the immuneACCESS table, restricted to in-frame sequences. Some clones are absent from its copies; in checked studies, under half trace to an unresolved V gene, and the reason for the others is unknown. The DNA was the basis for D and trimming; V, J and clone size are from that table. The sample profile shows tens of thousands of clones; over 70% of them were found once. Over 7% of the sample lies in the top ten.

The origin of this receptor is a man aged 60-69 years in good health and CMV-seropositive. The V and J genes are TRBV6-5 and TRBJ2-2; no D segment can be confidently identified. Sequencing used PBMCs. The nucleotides read TGTGCCAGCAGTTACGGGCAGCCGAACACCGGGGAGCTGTTTTTT. Translated, this gives CASSYGQPNTGELFF.